One and the same sample provided the 16 T cell receptor beta chains below, sequenced in a study of T-cell memory formation after mild COVID-19. TCRdb fed the 5' RACE reads into MiXCR, producing one record per CDR3 protein. The sample includes approximately 390,000 distinct CDR3 sequences, around a sixth of them seen just once. The sample consisted of PBMCs or a T cell subset sorted from them (not recorded which). The receptors stem from a man between 18 and 35 years old who had mild COVID-19 (a few samples of this study predate the infection). Cell type and time point are not known.

The chain carries TRBV6-5 and TRBJ1-6; D remains unclear. Germline CDR1 MNHEY, CDR2 SVGAGI. This CDR3 has 14 residues. V was clipped by 6 bases and J by 6 bases, with 12 bases between them. The CDR3 nucleotides read TGTGCCAGCAGCTACAGAACCTCTAATTCACCCCTCCACTTT. It is translated as CASSYRTSNSPLHF.

This chain connects TRBV5-1 to TRBJ2-5; D not certain. The CDR3 consists of 13 residues. V was cut by 1 base and J by 4 bases, with 8 bases left in between. The germline gives CDR1 SGHRS, CDR2 YFSETQ. The CDR3 DNA follows: TGCGCCAGCAGCTTGCTTACTTCAGAGACCCAGTACTTC. It yields the protein CASSLLTSETQYF.

This clonotype was recorded a few times. The chain has TRBV27 and TRBJ2-1; D is undetermined. This CDR3 contains 14 residues. Trimming pared 2 bases from V and 1 base from J, leaving 6 bases between. The germline gives CDR1 MNHEY, CDR2 SMNVEV (reference sequence). The CDR3 sequence: CASSLGISYNEQFF. In DNA form, the CDR3 reads TGTGCCAGCAGTTTAGGTATTTCCTACAATGAGCAGTTCTTC.

This clonotype was detected only a few times. The chain joins TRBV7-6 to TRBJ2-1, with D uncertain. Germline CDR1 reads SGHVS; CDR2 reads FNYEAQ. This CDR3 comprises 15 residues. Trimming cost V 1 base and J 8 bases, with 15 bases left between them. CDR3 sequence (DNA): TGTGCCAGCAGCTTAGAACCGGCAGCCTCCTATGAGCAGTTCTTC. It is translated as CASSLEPAASYEQFF.

By proportion, this clonotype is medium-sized. V is TRBV24-1 and J is TRBJ2-5; 7 nucleotides align to TRBD1. V shed 4 bases, J shed 5 bases, and the junction held 15 bases outside the gene matches. CDR1 is KGHDR, CDR2 SFDVKD, per germline. The CDR3 covers 17 residues. As DNA, the CDR3 is TGTGCCACCAGTGACAACATAAGGGGGCAGGGAAATGAGACCCAGTACTTC. This translates into CATSDNIRGQGNETQYF.

In DNA form, the CDR3 reads TGCAGTGCTGTGAAACGGGGGGGCGAGACCCAGTACTTC. This gives the protein CSAVKRGGETQYF. The J gene is TRBJ2-5, the V gene TRBV20-1, with 8 bases lining up with TRBD2. The CDR3 has 13 amino acids. V shed 5 bases and J 5 bases; nucleotides not matched to a gene: 7. In germline, CDR1 is DFQATT, CDR2 SNEGSKA (reference sequence).

This chain uses TRBV7-9 with TRBJ1-1; 7 bases are a match to TRBD1. V trimming: 5 bases; J trimming: 11 bases; junction bases outside the gene matches: 20. Germline lookup yields CDR1 SEHNR and CDR2 FQNEAQ (reference sequence). The CDR3 spans 16 residues. The CDR3 DNA is TGTGCCAGCAGCGCAGCCACCAGGACAGGCGCCTTTCGGGCTTTCTTT. Translating gives CASSAATRTGAFRAFF.

This clonotype has just a few counts. The V gene is TRBV7-2, the J gene TRBJ2-4; D is unresolved. Germline CDR1 SGHTA, CDR2 FQGNSA. This CDR3 spans 15 amino acids. Trimming cost V 5 bases and J 0 bases, with 11 bases left between them. CDR3 DNA: TGTGCCAGCAGCCTCAGATGGGAAGCCAAAAACATTCAGTACTTC. Translated: CASSLRWEAKNIQYF.

A few counts support this clonotype. This chain links TRBV10-2 with TRBJ1-2; tentatively, D is TRBD1 (6 bases). This CDR3 is built from 13 residues. The V and J ends lost 2 bases and 6 bases respectively, with 10 bases between them. The germline V gene has CDR1 WSHSY and CDR2 SAAADI. The CDR3 DNA is TGCGCCAGCAGTGAGGACAGGAGGGATGGCTACACCTTC. This translates into CASSEDRRDGYTF.

This clonotype was seen a few times. The chain combines TRBV2 with TRBJ2-5; perhaps TRBD2 as D (6 bases). Looked up from germline, CDR1 is SNHLY and CDR2 is FYNNEI. The CDR3 runs 13 residues. Trimming cost V 5 bases and J 2 bases, with 9 bases left between them. CDR3 nucleotides: TGTGCCAGCAGTACGACTAGTCAAGAGACCCAGTACTTC. Translation gives CASSTTSQETQYF.

The chain combines TRBV5-5 with TRBJ2-3; D call uncertain. The CDR3 is 14 amino acids. CDR1 is SGHKS and CDR2 is YYEKEE in the germline V gene (reference sequence). V was clipped by 10 bases and J by 2 bases, with 17 bases between them. The DNA for the CDR3 is TGTGCCGGATCTACTGGACCCATCACAGATACGCAGTATTTT. Its translation is CAGSTGPITDTQYF. The entire variable domain, with the rest obtained from reference TRBV5-5 and TRBJ2-3, is as follows: DAGVTQSPTHLIKTRGQQVTLRCSPISGHKSVSWYQQVLGQGPQFIFQYYEKEERGRGNFPDRFSARQFPNYSSELNVNALLLGDSALYLCAGSTGPITDTQYFGPGTRLTVL.

This clonotype was detected ten times or more. V usage is TRBV5-1 and J usage is TRBJ2-5; a possible D gene is TRBD1 (6 bases). V shed 0 bases and J shed 1 base, with 7 bases lying between them. In germline, CDR1 is SGHRS, CDR2 YFSETQ. This CDR3 is 14 amino acids long. CDR3 sequence: CASSLETGQETQYF. The CDR3 DNA follows: TGCGCCAGCAGCTTGGAGACAGGCCAAGAGACCCAGTACTTC. Variable domain in full (rest from reference TRBV5-1 and TRBJ2-5): KAGVTQTPRYLIKTRGQQVTLSCSPISGHRSVSWYQQTPGQGLQFLFEYFSETQRNKGNFPGRFSGRQFSNSRSEMNVSTLELGDSALYLCASSLETGQETQYFGPGTRLLVL.

This sequence joins TRBV5-1 and TRBJ1-4; tentative D call: TRBD1 (5 bases). CDR1 is SGHRS, CDR2 YFSETQ, per germline. This CDR3 region has 12 residues. The V gene lost 4 bases and the J gene lost 8 bases, with 9 bases spanning the gap. The CDR3 nucleotides are TGCGCCAGCAGCGGCGGGGGGGAAAAACTGTTTTTT. The encoded protein is CASSGGGEKLFF. Using reference TRBV5-1 and TRBJ1-4 for the parts outside the CDR3, the full variable domain is KAGVTQTPRYLIKTRGQQVTLSCSPISGHRSVSWYQQTPGQGLQFLFEYFSETQRNKGNFPGRFSGRQFSNSRSEMNVSTLELGDSALYLCASSGGGEKLFFGSGTQLSVL.

This clonotype has more than one count but fewer than ten. The rearrangement uses TRBV2 and TRBJ1-1; maybe TRBD1 (5 bases). V gave up 2 bases and J gave up 10 bases, with 14 bases separating them. The CDR3 is made up of 13 amino acids. The germline CDR1 and CDR2 sequences are SNHLY and FYNNEI. The CDR3 sequence: CASSESRDGRAFF. In nucleotides, the CDR3 is TGTGCCAGCAGTGAATCTAGGGACGGACGAGCTTTCTTT. The variable domain in full, with the rest retrieved from reference TRBV2 and TRBJ1-1, is EPEVTQTPSHQVTQMGQEVILRCVPISNHLYFYWYRQILGQKVEFLVSFYNNEISEKSEIFDDQFSVERPDGSNFTLKIRSTKLEDSAMYFCASSESRDGRAFFGQGTRLTVV.

This sequence joins TRBV4-3 and TRBJ2-3; possibly TRBD2 for D (7 bases). Germline V lookup: CDR1 LGHNA, CDR2 YSLEER. The CDR3 consists of 17 residues. V was shortened by 0 bases and J by 4 bases, with 17 bases between the two germline ends. The CDR3: CASSQEGLGGAADTQYF. CDR3 nucleotide sequence: TGCGCCAGCAGCCAAGAAGGGCTGGGGGGGGCCGCAGATACGCAGTATTTT.

J is TRBJ1-2 and V is TRBV6-2 or TRBV6-3, with TRBD1 as a possible D gene (5 bases). V was trimmed by 2 bases and J by 8 bases, leaving 9 bases between them. Germline-derived CDR1 and CDR2 are MNHEY and SVGEGT. This CDR3 spans 12 amino acids. The CDR3 spells CASSYGGRGYTF. CDR3 nucleotide sequence: TGTGCCAGCAGTTACGGGGGACGGGGCTACACCTTC.